A single sample gave rise to the 8 T cell receptor beta chains below, sequenced in a study of human T cells and chemical hapten exposure. Time point given: patch test 1, 2 weeks after DPC sensitization. Treatment of the sample: therapeutic diphenylcyclopropenone sensitization with weekly scalp DPC. In TCRdb, the RACE reads were re-called with MiXCR into one record per CDR3 protein. Altogether tens of thousands of distinct CDR3 sequences are present, 9.5% to 12% being singletons, with the ten largest covering roughly 4.2%. The specimen comprised whole blood, sampled in connection with sensitization to the hapten diphenylcyclopropenone (DPC). The receptors here all came from a woman aged 45-60 years with alopecia areata. Some clones in this sample may be carry-over from other donors' samples.

The CDR3: CASSSRVGGGKTQYF. The CDR3 bases are TGTGCCAGCAGCTCCAGGGTAGGGGGAGGGAAGACCCAGTACTTC. The chain recombines TRBV7-2 with TRBJ2-5, with D possibly matching TRBD2 (7 bases). The V gene lost 4 bases and the J gene lost 6 bases, with 18 bases spanning the gap. CDR1 and CDR2 from the germline V gene are SGHTA and FQGNSA. This CDR3 spans 15 amino acids.

Ten or more counts support this clonotype. V is TRBV28 and J is TRBJ2-7; D tentatively reads TRBD1 or TRBD2 (6 bases each). CDR1 MDHEN and CDR2 SYDVKM come from the germline V gene. V lost 2 bases to trimming and J lost 0 bases, with 11 bases between them. CDR3 length: 15 amino acids. CDR3 DNA sequence: TGTGCCAGCAGTTTAGGAGGGGGGAACTCCTACGAGCAGTACTTC. It yields the protein CASSLGGGNSYEQYF.

There are many counts of this clonotype. This chain links TRBV28 with TRBJ2-1; 8 bases match TRBD2. The V gene's germline CDR1 is MDHEN and CDR2 SYDVKM. V was clipped by 7 bases and J by 5 bases; unmatched bases: 7. The CDR3 runs 14 residues. In DNA, the CDR3 is TGTGCCAGCATCAGTCCGGGGGGGAACAATGAGCAGTTCTTC. This sequence encodes CASISPGGNNEQFF.

This clonotype was counted at least ten times. The chain recombines TRBV7-9 with TRBJ2-7, with 9 bases lining up with TRBD1. The CDR3 loop spans 15 amino acids. V was clipped by 5 bases and J by 6 bases; unmatched bases: 11. Germline V lookup: CDR1 SEHNR, CDR2 FQNEAQ (reference sequence). CDR3 amino acids: CASSTWDRVGGEQYF. The CDR3, as DNA: TGTGCCAGCAGCACCTGGGACAGGGTGGGCGGCGAGCAGTACTTC.

This clonotype showed up many times. The chain combines TRBV5-5 with TRBJ2-3; D possibly corresponds to TRBD1 (5 bases). CDR3 size: 14 residues. Trimming removed 0 bases from V and 4 bases from J, with 9 bases in between. CDR1 is SGHKS and CDR2 is YYEKEE in the germline V gene (reference sequence). The chain's CDR3 is CASSLDWGADTQYF. The CDR3 bases are TGTGCCAGCAGCTTGGATTGGGGCGCAGATACGCAGTATTTT. Looking up the rest from reference TRBV5-5 and TRBJ2-3 gives the full variable domain: DAGVTQSPTHLIKTRGQQVTLRCSPISGHKSVSWYQQVLGQGPQFIFQYYEKEERGRGNFPDRFSARQFPNYSSELNVNALLLGDSALYLCASSLDWGADTQYFGPGTRLTVL.

This clonotype was counted only a few times. The chain recombines TRBV7-3 with TRBJ2-2; 10 nucleotides match TRBD1. This CDR3 is 15 amino acids long. V was pared by 5 bases and J by 7 bases, with 7 bases of the junction left unmatched. CDR1 is SGHTA and CDR2 is FQGTGA in the germline V gene. The CDR3 nucleotides are TGTGCCAGCAGCGGGGACAGGGGCTTAATCGGGGAGCTGTTTTTT. This gives the protein CASSGDRGLIGELFF.

This clonotype appeared a few times. The rearrangement links TRBV2 to TRBJ2-4, with 7 bases that match TRBD2. The CDR3 totals 14 residues. V shed 5 bases, J shed 3 bases, and the junction held 4 bases outside the gene matches. CDR1 is SNHLY and CDR2 is FYNNEI in the germline V gene. The CDR3 DNA reads as TGTGCCAGCAGTTTGAGCGGGGTCAAAAACATTCAGTACTTC. Residues: CASSLSGVKNIQYF.

This clonotype was counted only a few times. The chain carries TRBV9 and TRBJ2-7, with D maybe TRBD2 (6 bases). Trimming stripped 4 bases from V and 5 bases from J, with 19 bases between. Looked up from germline, CDR1 is SGDLS and CDR2 is YYNGEE. The CDR3 has 15 residues. The CDR3 bases are TGTGCCAGCAGCCCCACCGGAGGGATCAGCGACGAGCAGTACTTC. Translated, it gives CASSPTGGISDEQYF.